The 32 T cell receptor beta chains given below trace back to one sample, sequenced in a study of blood T cell repertoires in COVID-19. The repertoire was sequenced with immunoSEQ multiplex PCR; TCRdb's copy has only in-frame clones and lacks some. Altogether about 99,000 clones are present, 80% to 90% being singletons, with the ten largest covering around 3.2%. Material: peripheral blood. The receptors were sampled from a human donor in a cohort sampled during active COVID-19.

The rearrangement uses TRBV7-9 and TRBJ2-5, with 11 positions matching TRBD2. The J segment lost 3 bases and the V segment lost 0 bases, leaving 9 bases of the junction unmatched. Germline V gene sequence: CDR1 SEHNR, CDR2 FQNEAQ (reference sequence). CDR3 size: 18 residues. The CDR3 nucleotides are TGTGCCAGCAGCTTAGCGTACACCGGGACTAGCGGTAAAGAGACCCAGTACTTC. Its translation is CASSLAYTGTSGKETQYF.

The gene calls are TRBV30 and TRBJ1-5; no definite D call. The CDR3 sequence is 13 residues long. Germline V CDR1 and CDR2: GTSNPN, SVGIG (reference sequence). Trimming cost V 3 bases and J 4 bases, with 10 bases left between them. CDR3 sequence: CAWSQDNNQPQHF. CDR3 DNA: TGTGCCTGGAGCCAAGACAATAATCAGCCCCAGCATTTT.

The chain employs TRBV7-8 and TRBJ1-1; a possible D gene is TRBD1 (6 bases). The germline gives CDR1 SGHVS, CDR2 FQNEAQ. Trimming removed 3 bases from V and 1 base from J, with 12 bases in between. The CDR3 consists of 15 residues. The CDR3, as DNA: TGTGCCAGCAGCTTCAGACAGGCCCAGAACACTGAAGCTTTCTTT. Protein sequence: CASSFRQAQNTEAFF.

For the CDR3, the DNA is TGCGCCAGCAGCCCCCGGGGAGTGAACACTGAAGCTTTCTTT. Translating it yields CASSPRGVNTEAFF. The chain carries TRBV5-1 and TRBJ1-1; D uncertain. CDR3 length: 14 amino acids. V was pared by 4 bases and J by 0 bases, with 10 bases between. Looked up from germline, CDR1 is SGHRS and CDR2 is YFSETQ. Using reference TRBV5-1 and TRBJ1-1 for the parts outside the CDR3, the full variable domain is KAGVTQTPRYLIKTRGQQVTLSCSPISGHRSVSWYQQTPGQGLQFLFEYFSETQRNKGNFPGRFSGRQFSNSRSEMNVSTLELGDSALYLCASSPRGVNTEAFFGQGTRLTVV.

The J gene is TRBJ1-1, the V gene TRBV6-6, with D unclear. Germline CDR1 reads MNHNY; CDR2 reads SVGAGI (reference sequence). V was trimmed by 0 bases and J by 4 bases, leaving 9 bases between them. The CDR3 runs to 14 residues. CDR3 residues: CASSYSALTTEAFF. Written as DNA, the CDR3 is TGTGCCAGCAGTTACTCGGCCCTTACCACTGAAGCTTTCTTT.

This chain links TRBV5-6 with TRBJ1-3, with D perhaps matching TRBD1 (5 bases). Between the trimmed V and J ends, which lost 3 bases and 0 bases, there was a span of 16 bases. This CDR3 comprises 17 residues. Germline-derived CDR1 and CDR2 are SGHDT and YYEEEE. CDR3 loop: CASSWLDSRHSGNTIYF. The CDR3 DNA is TGTGCCAGCAGCTGGCTCGACAGCCGCCACTCTGGAAACACCATATATTTT. Complete variable domain (other parts from reference TRBV5-6 and TRBJ1-3): DAGVTQSPTHLIKTRGQQVTLRCSPKSGHDTVSWYQQALGQGPQFIFQYYEEEERQRGNFPDRFSGHQFPNYSSELNVNALLLGDSALYLCASSWLDSRHSGNTIYFGEGSWLTVV.

The J gene is TRBJ2-5, the V gene TRBV3-1 (or the pseudogene TRBV3-2), with D hard to call. Trimming cost V 4 bases and J 1 base, with 10 bases left between them. This CDR3 has 14 residues. Germline lookup yields CDR1 LGHDT and CDR2 YNNKEL (reference sequence). The CDR3 DNA reads TGTGCCAGCAGCCTGACTGGAGTCCAAGAGACCCAGTACTTC. Translated: CASSLTGVQETQYF.

The rearrangement uses TRBV19 and TRBJ1-4; 11 bases line up with TRBD1. Trimming at V came to 4 bases and at J to 3 bases, leaving 7 bases not matched to a gene. The germline V gene has CDR1 LNHDA and CDR2 SQIVND (reference sequence). The CDR3 extends over 17 amino acids. The CDR3 loop is CASSTLDRGQANEKLFF. The CDR3 nucleotides are TGTGCCAGTAGTACCCTGGACAGGGGGCAGGCTAATGAAAAACTGTTTTTT.

V usage is TRBV7-3 and J usage is TRBJ2-4; TRBD1 matches at 8 bases. CDR3 length equals 13 residues. V shed 4 bases, J shed 6 bases, and the junction held 2 bases outside the gene matches. Germline CDR1 is SGHTA and CDR2 is FQGTGA. In DNA, the CDR3 is TGTGCCAGCAGCTCAGGACAGGGAAACATTCAGTACTTC. Protein product: CASSSGQGNIQYF.

This clone has only one observation. The chain has TRBV11-3 and TRBJ2-3; 9 bases are shared with TRBD1. With 5 bases clipped from V and 6 bases from J, the junction kept 6 bases outside the gene matches. Germline V lookup: CDR1 SGHNT, CDR2 YENEEA. CDR3 length equals 14 residues. CDR3 DNA: TGTGCCAGCAGCCGCGGACAGGGGATGGATACGCAGTATTTT. It yields the protein CASSRGQGMDTQYF.

The chain has TRBV28 and TRBJ1-5, with unresolved D. Between the trimmed V and J ends, which lost 3 bases and 2 bases, there was a span of 11 bases. This CDR3 contains 15 residues. Germline V lookup: CDR1 MDHEN, CDR2 SYDVKM. This CDR3 is CASSFIRDGNQPQHF. The DNA of the CDR3 is TGTGCCAGCAGTTTCATTCGCGATGGCAATCAGCCCCAGCATTTT.

The chain joins TRBV3-1 (or the pseudogene TRBV3-2) to TRBJ2-7; TRBD2 is a possible D gene (5 bases). CDR1 and CDR2 from the germline V gene are LGHDT and YNNKEL (reference sequence). The CDR3 runs 14 residues. The V gene lost 2 bases and the J gene lost 3 bases, with 11 bases spanning the gap. CDR3 amino acids: CASSQRAADYEQYF. Here the CDR3 DNA reads TGTGCCAGCAGCCAAAGGGCAGCGGACTACGAGCAGTACTTC.

CDR3 coding DNA: TGTGCCAGTAGTATAGGGCAGGGAACCTACGAGCAGTACTTC. The encoded protein is CASSIGQGTYEQYF. The chain employs TRBV19 and TRBJ2-7, with a possible D match to TRBD1 (5 bases). The CDR3 contains 14 residues. Deletions cut 1 base from V and 2 bases from J, with 9 bases between. CDR1 and CDR2 from the germline V gene are LNHDA and SQIVND (reference sequence).

The chain recombines TRBV6-6 with TRBJ2-1; D gene uncertain. The germline CDR1 and CDR2 sequences are MNHNY and SVGAGI (reference sequence). The V end lost 6 bases, the J end lost 4 bases, and 7 bases lay between the germline ends. CDR3 length: 12 amino acids. CDR3 sequence (DNA): TGTGCCAGCAGCTCAGGATACAATGAGCAGTTCTTC. Amino acids: CASSSGYNEQFF.

The CDR3: CAISETTVGHEQYF. The CDR3 DNA sequence: TGTGCCATCAGTGAGACGACAGTAGGTCACGAGCAGTACTTC. J is TRBJ2-7 and V is TRBV10-3; a possible D gene is TRBD1 (5 bases). Germline-derived CDR1 and CDR2 are ENHRY and SYGVKD. Trimming removed 2 bases from V and 5 bases from J, with 13 bases in between. The CDR3 is 14 amino acids.

The genes are TRBV19 and TRBJ1-2; D is perhaps TRBD1 (6 bases). The CDR3 is 13 residues long. The germline CDR1 and CDR2 sequences are LNHDA and SQIVND (reference sequence). Trimming stripped 1 base from V and 7 bases from J, with 10 bases between. The CDR3 here is CASSIGTGSGYTF. In nucleotides, the CDR3 is TGTGCCAGTAGTATAGGAACAGGGTCTGGCTACACCTTC.

V gene TRBV3-1 (or the pseudogene TRBV3-2) combines with J gene TRBJ1-2; D is uncertain. Trimming took off 1 base at V and 5 bases at J, with 14 bases between the two ends. Germline assignment: CDR1 LGHDT and CDR2 YNNKEL (reference sequence). The CDR3 runs to 15 residues. The CDR3: CASSQVLETVYGYTF. CDR3 nucleotide sequence: TGTGCCAGCAGCCAAGTCCTGGAGACGGTATATGGCTACACCTTC.

The chain employs TRBV6-1 and TRBJ1-5; maybe TRBD1 (5 bases). V was pared by 3 bases and J by 5 bases, with 11 bases between. This CDR3 has 14 amino acids. Per the germline V gene, CDR1 is MNHNS and CDR2 is SASEGT. CDR3 DNA sequence: TGTGCCAGCAGTGACCACGGGGGTTATCAGCCCCAGCATTTT. Amino acids: CASSDHGGYQPQHF.

This sequence joins TRBV7-2 and TRBJ2-1, with D possibly TRBD1 on 6 matching bases. The CDR3 length is 15 residues. Germline assignment: CDR1 SGHTA and CDR2 FQGNSA. V lost 5 bases and J lost 2, with 13 bases in between. In nucleotides, the CDR3 is TGTGCCAGCAGCACCAGGGGCGCGCCCTACAATGAGCAGTTCTTC. It encodes CASSTRGAPYNEQFF.

This clone appeared a single time. The rearrangement joins TRBV4-1 to TRBJ2-3, with TRBD2 matching over 11 bases. With 3 bases clipped from V and 4 bases from J, the junction kept 15 bases outside the gene matches. Germline lookup yields CDR1 MGHRA and CDR2 YSYEKL. CDR3 length: 19 amino acids. CDR3 region: CASSHRSSGGAGRPDTQYF. The CDR3 nucleotides are TGCGCCAGCAGCCACAGGAGTAGCGGGGGGGCCGGGAGGCCAGATACGCAGTATTTT.

J is TRBJ1-6 and V is TRBV6-1; D not certain. V lost 1 base to trimming and J lost 7 bases, with 11 bases between them. Germline CDR1 is MNHNS and CDR2 is SASEGT. The CDR3 totals 15 residues. The CDR3 DNA is TGTGCCAGCAGTGAAGGGCCAGGCATAAATTCACCCCTCCACTTT. Encoded protein: CASSEGPGINSPLHF.

J is TRBJ2-3 and V is TRBV7-3, with TRBD2 matching 10 bases. After removal of 5 bases from V and 1 base from J, the junction contained 9 bases not matched to a gene. This CDR3 is 17 amino acids long. Germline V lookup: CDR1 SGHTA, CDR2 FQGTGA. The CDR3 loop is CASSVSLAGAGTDTQYF. The CDR3 nucleotides read TGTGCCAGCAGCGTCAGCCTAGCGGGGGCCGGCACAGATACGCAGTATTTT.

The chain links TRBV5-1 to TRBJ2-2; TRBD1 aligns across 7 bases. CDR3 length: 16 residues. Losses at the gene ends were 2 bases for V and 0 bases for J; bases not matched to a gene: 4. Looked up from germline, CDR1 is SGHRS and CDR2 is YFSETQ. The CDR3 bases are TGCGCCAGCAGCTTTCGACAGGGCGCGAACACCGGGGAGCTGTTTTTT. Protein: CASSFRQGANTGELFF. Looking up the rest from reference TRBV5-1 and TRBJ2-2 gives the full variable domain: KAGVTQTPRYLIKTRGQQVTLSCSPISGHRSVSWYQQTPGQGLQFLFEYFSETQRNKGNFPGRFSGRQFSNSRSEMNVSTLELGDSALYLCASSFRQGANTGELFFGEGSRLTVL.

This chain uses TRBV6-5 with TRBJ2-7, with TRBD1 as a possible D gene (5 bases). The V gene lost 6 bases and the J gene lost 4 bases, with 19 bases spanning the gap. CDR1 MNHEY and CDR2 SVGAGI come from the germline V gene. The CDR3 is made up of 15 amino acids. CDR3: CASSYQTPGSYEQYF. The CDR3 nucleotides are TGTGCCAGCAGCTACCAGACCCCAGGGTCGTACGAGCAGTACTTC.

The V and J genes are TRBV19 and TRBJ1-5; no clear D gene. Between the trimmed V and J ends, which lost 3 bases and 4 bases, there was a span of 13 bases. The CDR3 sequence is 15 residues long. The germline gives CDR1 LNHDA, CDR2 SQIVND (reference sequence). This chain's CDR3 is CASSIQSPGNQPQHF. Here the CDR3 DNA reads TGTGCCAGTAGTATCCAGAGCCCCGGGAATCAGCCCCAGCATTTT.

The chain employs TRBV6-5 and TRBJ2-2; D remains ambiguous. Trimming left V 2 bases short and J 8 bases short, with 3 bases between. This CDR3 region has 11 residues. Looked up from germline, CDR1 is MNHEY and CDR2 is SVGAGI. The CDR3 is CASSYPGELFF. The CDR3 nucleotides read TGTGCCAGCAGTTACCCGGGGGAGCTGTTTTTT.

The V gene is TRBV5-1, the J gene TRBJ2-2; TRBD2 aligns across 9 bases. CDR3 size: 15 residues. Trimming took 6 bases from V and 2 from J; bases not matched to a gene: 5. Looked up from germline, CDR1 is SGHRS and CDR2 is YFSETQ. The CDR3 sequence: CASTQTSGNTGELFF. In DNA form, the CDR3 reads TGCGCCAGCACCCAGACTAGCGGAAACACCGGGGAGCTGTTTTTT.

The V and J genes are TRBV19 and TRBJ1-2; a weak D match, TRBD1 (6 bases). Trimming removed 5 bases at V and 8 bases at J, with 12 bases between. Germline V gives CDR1 LNHDA, CDR2 SQIVND (reference sequence). There are 12 residues in the CDR3. CDR3 in amino acids: CASSLGARGYTF. CDR3 sequence (DNA): TGTGCCAGTAGTTTGGGGGCAAGGGGCTACACCTTC.

V usage is TRBV4-3 and J usage is TRBJ2-7; unclear D gene. CDR3 length: 15 amino acids. Germline V gives CDR1 LGHNA, CDR2 YSLEER. The V gene lost 1 base and the J gene lost 0 bases, with 10 bases spanning the gap. DNA of the CDR3: TGCGCCAGCAGCCAAGCAACGGGTTTCTCCTACGAGCAGTACTTC. Translation: CASSQATGFSYEQYF.

The J gene is TRBJ2-4, the V gene TRBV5-4, with 9 bases aligning to TRBD2. Trimming at V came to 2 bases and at J to 1 base, leaving 4 bases not matched to a gene. Germline CDR1 is SGHNT and CDR2 is YYREEE (reference sequence). The CDR3 sequence is 16 residues long. The CDR3 region is CASSFAGGPAKNIQYF. CDR3 nucleotide sequence: TGTGCCAGCAGCTTCGCGGGAGGGCCCGCCAAAAACATTCAGTACTTC.

This clone has just a few counts. This rearrangement joins TRBV7-2 to TRBJ2-1; possible D gene TRBD1, 5 bases. Trimming left V 0 bases short and J 0 bases short, with 9 bases between. In germline, CDR1 is SGHTA, CDR2 FQGNSA. This CDR3 comprises 16 residues. The CDR3: CASSLAVGVSYNEQFF. The DNA of the CDR3 is TGTGCCAGCAGCTTAGCCGTAGGGGTCTCCTACAATGAGCAGTTCTTC.

The V gene is TRBV5-4, the J gene TRBJ2-3, with TRBD2 matching 16 bases. The germline CDR1 and CDR2 sequences are SGHNT and YYREEE (reference sequence). The CDR3 has 17 amino acids. The V gene end was trimmed by 4 bases and the J gene end by 5 bases; junction bases not matched to a gene: 7. CDR3 in DNA: TGTGCCAGCAGCAGGGGACTAGCGGGAGGGTGGGGAGATACGCAGTATTTT. This codes for CASSRGLAGGWGDTQYF.